This entry describes one TCR beta chain. The antigen remains unidentified. Cells designated naive CD8 were CD45RO-negative and were positively selected for CCR7, with terminally differentiated effector memory CD45RA+ cells excluded. This record belongs to a study of shared clonotypes between healthy human individuals. Study-level findings and limits: Generation probabilities were higher for clonotypes shared across all four sorted-subset donors than for unshared ones.

Profiling relied on immunoSEQ multiplex PCR, and the TCRdb table lists in-frame clones only, not all of them. The profile shows about 2.2 million clones, just over 90% of them singletons. Sequenced: naive CD8+ T cells from PBMCs. This TCR was sampled from a man in his late teens or twenties in good health. Some clones in this sample may be carry-over from other donors' samples.

The CDR3 sequence: CASSPGTGYYEQYF. For the CDR3, the DNA is TGTGCCAGCAGCCCTGGGACAGGATACTACGAGCAGTACTTC. V and J are TRBV7-7 and TRBJ2-7; 8 bases map to TRBD1. This CDR3 contains 14 residues. From germline, CDR1 is SSHAT and CDR2 FNYEAQ (reference sequence). Losses at the gene ends were 5 bases for V and 3 bases for J; bases not matched to a gene: 6.